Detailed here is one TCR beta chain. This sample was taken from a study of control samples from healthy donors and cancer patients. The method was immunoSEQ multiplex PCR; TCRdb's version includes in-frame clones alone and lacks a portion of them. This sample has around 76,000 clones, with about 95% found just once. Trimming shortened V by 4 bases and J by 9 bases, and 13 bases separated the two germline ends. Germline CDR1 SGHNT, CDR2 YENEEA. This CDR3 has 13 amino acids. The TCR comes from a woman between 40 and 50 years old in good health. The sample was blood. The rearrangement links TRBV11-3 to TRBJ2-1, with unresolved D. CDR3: CASSSEPYLEQFF. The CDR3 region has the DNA TGTGCCAGCAGCTCTGAGCCGTATCTTGAGCAGTTCTTC. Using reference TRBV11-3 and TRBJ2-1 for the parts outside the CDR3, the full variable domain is EAGVVQSPRYKIIEKKQPVAFWCNPISGHNTLYWYLQNLGQGPELLIRYENEEAVDDSQLPKDRFSAERLKGVDSTLKIQPAELGDSAVYLCASSSEPYLEQFFGPGTRLTVL.